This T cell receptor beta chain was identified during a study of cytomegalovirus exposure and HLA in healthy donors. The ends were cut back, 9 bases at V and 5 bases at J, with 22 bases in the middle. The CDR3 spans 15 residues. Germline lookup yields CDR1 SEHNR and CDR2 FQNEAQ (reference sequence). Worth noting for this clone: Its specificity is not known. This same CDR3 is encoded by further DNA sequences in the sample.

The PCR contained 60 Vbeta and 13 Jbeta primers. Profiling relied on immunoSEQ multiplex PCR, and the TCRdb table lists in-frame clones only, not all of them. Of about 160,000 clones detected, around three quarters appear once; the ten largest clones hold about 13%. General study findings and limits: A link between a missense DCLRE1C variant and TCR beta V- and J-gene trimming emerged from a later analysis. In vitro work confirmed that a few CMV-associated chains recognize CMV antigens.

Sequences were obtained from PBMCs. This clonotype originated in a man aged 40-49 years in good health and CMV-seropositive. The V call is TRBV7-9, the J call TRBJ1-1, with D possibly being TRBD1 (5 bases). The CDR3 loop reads CASLRGGGITTEAFF. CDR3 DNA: TGTGCCAGTCTCCGTGGGGGGGGAATAACTACTGAAGCTTTCTTT.